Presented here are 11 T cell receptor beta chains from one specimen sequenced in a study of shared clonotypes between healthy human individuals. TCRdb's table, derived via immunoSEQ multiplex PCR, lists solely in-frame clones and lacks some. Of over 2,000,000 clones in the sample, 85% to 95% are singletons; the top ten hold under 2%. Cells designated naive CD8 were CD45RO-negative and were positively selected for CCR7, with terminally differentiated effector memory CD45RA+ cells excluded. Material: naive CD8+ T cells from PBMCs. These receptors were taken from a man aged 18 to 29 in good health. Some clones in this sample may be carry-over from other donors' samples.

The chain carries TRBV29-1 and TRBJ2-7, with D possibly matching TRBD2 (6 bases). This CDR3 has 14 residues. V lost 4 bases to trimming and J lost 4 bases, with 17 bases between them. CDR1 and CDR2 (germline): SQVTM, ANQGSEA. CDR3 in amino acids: CSVGGGAQLYEQYF. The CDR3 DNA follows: TGCAGCGTTGGTGGAGGGGCCCAGTTATACGAGCAGTACTTC.

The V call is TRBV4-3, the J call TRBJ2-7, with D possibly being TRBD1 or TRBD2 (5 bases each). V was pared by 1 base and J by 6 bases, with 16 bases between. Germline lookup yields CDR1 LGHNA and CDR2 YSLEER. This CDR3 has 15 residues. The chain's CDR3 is CASSQVWDAVSEQYF. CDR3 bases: TGCGCCAGCAGCCAAGTCTGGGACGCCGTAAGCGAGCAGTACTTC.

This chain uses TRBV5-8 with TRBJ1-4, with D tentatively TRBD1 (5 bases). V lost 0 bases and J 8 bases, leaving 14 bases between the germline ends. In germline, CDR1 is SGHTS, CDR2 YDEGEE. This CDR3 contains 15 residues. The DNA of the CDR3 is TGTGCCAGCAGCTTGGTTACTATTGGGGGGGAAAAACTGTTTTTT. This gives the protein CASSLVTIGGEKLFF.

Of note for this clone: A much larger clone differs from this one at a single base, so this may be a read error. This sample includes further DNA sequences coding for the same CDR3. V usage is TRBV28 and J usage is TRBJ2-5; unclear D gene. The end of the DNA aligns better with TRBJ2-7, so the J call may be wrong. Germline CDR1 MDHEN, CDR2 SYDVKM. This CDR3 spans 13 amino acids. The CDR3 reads CASSLGQTYEQYF. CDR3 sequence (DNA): TGTGCCAGCAGTTTGGGCCAGACCTACGAGCAGTACTTC.

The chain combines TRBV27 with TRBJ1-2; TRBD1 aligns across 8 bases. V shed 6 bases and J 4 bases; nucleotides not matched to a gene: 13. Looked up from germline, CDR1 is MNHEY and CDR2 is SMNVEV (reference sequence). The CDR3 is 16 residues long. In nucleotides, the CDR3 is TGTGCCAGCAGGCCGACCCCAGGGGGCTTATTCTATGGCTACACCTTC. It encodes CASRPTPGGLFYGYTF.

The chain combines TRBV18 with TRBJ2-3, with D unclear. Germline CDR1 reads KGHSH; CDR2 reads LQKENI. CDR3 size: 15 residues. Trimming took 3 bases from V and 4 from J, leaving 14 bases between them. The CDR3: CASSPGRSLPDTQYF. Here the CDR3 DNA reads TGTGCCAGCTCACCTGGGCGTAGTCTCCCAGATACGCAGTATTTT.

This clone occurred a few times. The CDR3 DNA follows: TGTGCCAGCAGTTTATCACGGCAGGCCTACGAGCAGTACTTC. Its translation is CASSLSRQAYEQYF. The chain recombines TRBV27 with TRBJ2-7; D gene ambiguous. The CDR3 contains 14 residues. Germline CDR1 and CDR2: MNHEY and SMNVEV (reference sequence). The V and J ends lost 0 bases and 2 bases respectively, with 8 bases between them.

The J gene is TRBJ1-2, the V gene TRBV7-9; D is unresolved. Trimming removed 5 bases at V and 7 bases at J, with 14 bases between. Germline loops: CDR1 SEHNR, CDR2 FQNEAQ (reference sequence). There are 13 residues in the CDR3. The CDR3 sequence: CASSPDGRLGYTF. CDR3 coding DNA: TGTGCCAGCAGCCCGGACGGGAGGCTTGGCTACACCTTC.

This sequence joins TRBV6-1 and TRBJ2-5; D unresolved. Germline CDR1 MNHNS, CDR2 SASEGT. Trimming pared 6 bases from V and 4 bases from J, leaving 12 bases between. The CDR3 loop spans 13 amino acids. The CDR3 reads CASSLGRGETQYF. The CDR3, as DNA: TGTGCCAGCAGCCTTGGACGCGGAGAGACCCAGTACTTC.

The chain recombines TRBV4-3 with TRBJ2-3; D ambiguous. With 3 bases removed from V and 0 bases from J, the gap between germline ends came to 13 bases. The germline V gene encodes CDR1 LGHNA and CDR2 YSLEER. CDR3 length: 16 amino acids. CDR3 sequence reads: CASSHYLAISTDTQYF. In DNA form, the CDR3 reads TGCGCCAGCAGCCATTACCTGGCCATTAGCACAGATACGCAGTATTTT.

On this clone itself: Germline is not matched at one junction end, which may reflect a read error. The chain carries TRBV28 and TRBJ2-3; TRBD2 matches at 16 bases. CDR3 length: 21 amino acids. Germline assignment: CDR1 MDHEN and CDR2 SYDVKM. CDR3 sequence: CAGREYKPGTSGRGSTDTQYF. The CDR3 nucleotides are TGTGCCGGCAGAGAGTATAAACCCGGGACTAGCGGGAGGGGGAGCACAGATACGCAGTATTTT.